Below, one TCR beta chain is given with its context. Antigen specificity is unknown. For TCR, cDNA came from 5'RACE template switching, which added a universal primer site and UMIs. In TCRdb, the 5' RACE reads were re-called with MiXCR into one record per CDR3 protein. Of roughly 520,000 distinct CDR3 sequences in the sample, less than 25% were seen once. The data stem from a study of T cells after yellow fever vaccination. Findings and caveats of the study: CD4 and CD8 compartments shared a small share of clonotypes, likely from convergent recombination.

V was clipped by 2 bases and J by 2 bases, with 12 bases between them. The CDR3 is 15 residues long. CDR1 MGHRA and CDR2 YSYEKL come from the germline V gene. The sequence came from a man between 18 and 29 years old who received the YFV17D yellow fever vaccine. The sequencing here drew on PBMCs, taken about 20 days after the first yellow fever vaccination. V is TRBV4-1 and J is TRBJ2-5; no reliable D call. The DNA for the CDR3 is TGCGCCAGCAGCCAACGCTCCCTCCCGCAAGAGACCCAGTACTTC. It encodes CASSQRSLPQETQYF.